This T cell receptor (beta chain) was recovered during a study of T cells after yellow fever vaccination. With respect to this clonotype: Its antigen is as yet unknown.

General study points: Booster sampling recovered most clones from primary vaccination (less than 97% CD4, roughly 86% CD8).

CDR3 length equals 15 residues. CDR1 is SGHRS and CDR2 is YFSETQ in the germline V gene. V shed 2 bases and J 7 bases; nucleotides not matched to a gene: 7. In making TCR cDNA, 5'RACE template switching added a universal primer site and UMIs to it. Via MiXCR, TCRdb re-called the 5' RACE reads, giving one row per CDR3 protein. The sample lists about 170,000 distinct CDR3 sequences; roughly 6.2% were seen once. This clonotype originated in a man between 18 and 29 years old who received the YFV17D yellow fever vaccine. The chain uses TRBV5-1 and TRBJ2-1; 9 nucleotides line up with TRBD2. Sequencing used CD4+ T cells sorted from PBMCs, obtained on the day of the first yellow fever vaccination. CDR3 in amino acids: CASSLGGGARNEQFF. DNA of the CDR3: TGCGCCAGCAGCTTAGGCGGGGGGGCTCGGAATGAGCAGTTCTTC.